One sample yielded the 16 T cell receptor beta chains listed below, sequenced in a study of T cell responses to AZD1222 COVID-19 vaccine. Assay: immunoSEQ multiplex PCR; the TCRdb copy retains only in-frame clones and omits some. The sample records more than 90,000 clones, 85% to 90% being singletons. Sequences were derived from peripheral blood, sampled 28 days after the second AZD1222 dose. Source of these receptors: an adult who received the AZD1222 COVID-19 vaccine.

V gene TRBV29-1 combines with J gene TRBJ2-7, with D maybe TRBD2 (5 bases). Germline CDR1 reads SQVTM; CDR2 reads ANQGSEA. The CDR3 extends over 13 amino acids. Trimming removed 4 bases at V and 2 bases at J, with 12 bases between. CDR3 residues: CSVGTDSTYEQYF. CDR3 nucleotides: TGCAGCGTTGGGACGGACTCTACCTACGAGCAGTACTTC.

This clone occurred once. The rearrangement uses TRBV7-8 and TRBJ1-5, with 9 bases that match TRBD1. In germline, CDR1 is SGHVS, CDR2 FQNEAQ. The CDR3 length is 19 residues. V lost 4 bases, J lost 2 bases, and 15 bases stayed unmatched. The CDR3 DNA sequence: TGTGCCAGCAGCTCCAACGGGACAGGGCGCCTTAAAGGCAATCAGCCCCAGCATTTT. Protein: CASSSNGTGRLKGNQPQHF.

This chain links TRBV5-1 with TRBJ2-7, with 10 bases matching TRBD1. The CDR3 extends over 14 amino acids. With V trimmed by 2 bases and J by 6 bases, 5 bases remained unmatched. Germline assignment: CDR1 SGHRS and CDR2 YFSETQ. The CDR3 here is CASSFRGQGLEQYF. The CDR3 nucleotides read TGCGCCAGCAGCTTCCGGGGACAGGGGCTCGAGCAGTACTTC.

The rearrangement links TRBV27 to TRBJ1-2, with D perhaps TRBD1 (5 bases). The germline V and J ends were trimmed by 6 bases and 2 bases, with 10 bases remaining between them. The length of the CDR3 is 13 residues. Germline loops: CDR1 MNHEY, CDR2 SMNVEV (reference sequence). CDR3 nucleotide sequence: TGTGCCAGCAGCTACAGGAAAAACTATGGCTACACCTTC. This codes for CASSYRKNYGYTF.

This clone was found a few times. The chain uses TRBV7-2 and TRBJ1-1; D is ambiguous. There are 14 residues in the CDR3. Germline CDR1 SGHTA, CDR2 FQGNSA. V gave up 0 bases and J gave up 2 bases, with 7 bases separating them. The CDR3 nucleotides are TGTGCCAGCAGCTTAGCGCGTATAAACACTGAAGCTTTCTTT. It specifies CASSLARINTEAFF.

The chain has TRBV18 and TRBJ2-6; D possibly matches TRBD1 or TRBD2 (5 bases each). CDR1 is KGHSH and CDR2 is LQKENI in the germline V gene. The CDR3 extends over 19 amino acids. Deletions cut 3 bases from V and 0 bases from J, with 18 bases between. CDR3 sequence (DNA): TGTGCCAGCTCACCCAGACCCGGGACGGTAAACTCTGGGGCCAACGTCCTGACTTTC. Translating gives CASSPRPGTVNSGANVLTF.

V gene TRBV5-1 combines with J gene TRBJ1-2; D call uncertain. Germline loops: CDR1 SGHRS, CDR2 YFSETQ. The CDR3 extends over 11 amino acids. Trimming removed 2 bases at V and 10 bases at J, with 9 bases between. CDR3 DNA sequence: TGCGCCAGCAGCTTTAATGGGGACTACACCTTC. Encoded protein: CASSFNGDYTF.

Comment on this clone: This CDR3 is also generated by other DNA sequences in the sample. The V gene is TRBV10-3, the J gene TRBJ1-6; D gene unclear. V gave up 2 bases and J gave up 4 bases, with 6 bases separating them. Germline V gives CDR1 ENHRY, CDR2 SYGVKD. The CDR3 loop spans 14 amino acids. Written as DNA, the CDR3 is TGTGCCATCAGTGAGGCGGATTATAATTCACCCCTCCACTTT. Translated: CAISEADYNSPLHF.

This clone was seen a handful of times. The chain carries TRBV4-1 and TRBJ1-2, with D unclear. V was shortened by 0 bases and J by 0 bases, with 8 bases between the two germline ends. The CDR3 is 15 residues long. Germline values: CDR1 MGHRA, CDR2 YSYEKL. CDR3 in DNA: TGCGCCAGCAGCCAAGAGTGGGAATCTAACTATGGCTACACCTTC. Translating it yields CASSQEWESNYGYTF.

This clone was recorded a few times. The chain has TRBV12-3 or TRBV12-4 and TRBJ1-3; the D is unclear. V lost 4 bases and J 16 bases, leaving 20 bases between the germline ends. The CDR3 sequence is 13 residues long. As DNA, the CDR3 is TGTGCCAGCAGTTCGACCGCTCGGGATCCGGGGTATTTT. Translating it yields CASSSTARDPGYF.

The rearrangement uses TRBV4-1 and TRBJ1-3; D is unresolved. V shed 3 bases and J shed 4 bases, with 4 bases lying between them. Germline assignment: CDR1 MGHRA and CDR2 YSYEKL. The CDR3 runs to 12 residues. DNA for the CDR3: TGCGCCAGCAGCCAGGGGGGAAACACCATATATTTT. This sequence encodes CASSQGGNTIYF.

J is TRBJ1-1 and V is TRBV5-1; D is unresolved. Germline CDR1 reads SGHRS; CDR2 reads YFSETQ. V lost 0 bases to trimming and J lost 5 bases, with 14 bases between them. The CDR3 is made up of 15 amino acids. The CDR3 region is CASSLGSNTGTEAFF. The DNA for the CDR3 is TGCGCCAGCAGCTTGGGTTCTAATACGGGGACTGAAGCTTTCTTT.

CDR3 region: CASSQDTDGGLAKNIQYF. The CDR3 bases are TGCGCCAGCAGCCAAGACACAGATGGGGGGCTAGCCAAAAACATTCAGTACTTC. The chain carries TRBV4-1 and TRBJ2-4; D tentatively reads TRBD1 or TRBD2 (6 bases each). The CDR3 has 18 amino acids. CDR1 and CDR2 (germline): MGHRA, YSYEKL. V was cut by 0 bases and J by 0 bases, with 15 bases left in between.

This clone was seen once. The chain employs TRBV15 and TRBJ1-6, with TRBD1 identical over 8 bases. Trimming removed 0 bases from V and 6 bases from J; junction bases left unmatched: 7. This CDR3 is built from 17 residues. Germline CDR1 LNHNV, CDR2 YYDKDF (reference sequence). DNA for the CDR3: TGTGCCACCAGCAGAGAACCAGGGGGCCCTACTAATTCACCCCTCCACTTT. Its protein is CATSREPGGPTNSPLHF.

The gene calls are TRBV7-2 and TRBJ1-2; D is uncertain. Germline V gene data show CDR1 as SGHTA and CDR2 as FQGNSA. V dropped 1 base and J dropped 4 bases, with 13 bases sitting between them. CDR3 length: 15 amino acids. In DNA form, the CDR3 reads TGTGCCAGCAGCTTAGGGCGCGGGTACCCCTATGGCTACACCTTC. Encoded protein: CASSLGRGYPYGYTF.

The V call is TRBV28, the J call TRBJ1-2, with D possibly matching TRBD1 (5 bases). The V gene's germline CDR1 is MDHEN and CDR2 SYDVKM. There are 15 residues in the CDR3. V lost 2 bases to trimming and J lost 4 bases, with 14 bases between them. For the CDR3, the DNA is TGTGCCAGCAGTTTAGGACAAGCTTCAACCTATGGCTACACCTTC. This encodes CASSLGQASTYGYTF.